The rows below give T cell receptor beta chains drawn from one sample of a study of T cell responses to AZD1222 COVID-19 vaccine. Measured with immunoSEQ multiplex PCR; TCRdb has only the in-frame clones, and not every one. The sample lists more than 70,000 clones; around 90% were seen once. Sequencing was performed on peripheral blood, taken on day 0 of AZD1222 vaccination. These receptors were collected from an adult in good health. CDR3s include the opening cysteine and the closing phenylalanine or tryptophan. Each record gives: V gene, D gene, J gene, clone size, CDR3 protein, CDR3 DNA. The D gene is left open where the match is weak. Expanded clones are given a class, and other clones once, few, many or no size at all.

TRBV19	TRBD2	TRBJ2-1	NA	CASSTPLAGVGNEQFF	TGTGCCAGTAGTACGCCTCTAGCGGGAGTAGGCAATGAGCAGTTCTTC
TRBV19	NA	TRBJ2-1	NA	CASSMGHPNEQFF	TGTGCCAGTAGTATGGGACACCCCAATGAGCAGTTCTTC
TRBV6-5	NA	TRBJ1-6	NA	CASSYGNNSPLHF	TGTGCCAGCAGTTACGGGAATAATTCACCCCTCCACTTT
TRBV6-2/TRBV6-3	TRBD2	TRBJ2-7	NA	CASSRDRDYLTYEQYF	TGTGCCAGCAGTCGGGACCGGGACTACCTTACCTACGAGCAGTACTTC
TRBV6-4	TRBD1	TRBJ2-1	NA	CATQVWTGTHNEQFF	TGTGCCACGCAAGTTTGGACAGGGACCCACAATGAGCAGTTCTTC
TRBV2	NA	TRBJ1-3	NA	CASSPFRGNTIYF	TGTGCCAGCAGTCCGTTTCGAGGAAACACCATATATTTT
TRBV21-1	NA	TRBJ1-1	few	CASSKGGMAFF	TGTGCCAGCAGCAAAGGGGGGATGGCTTTCTTT
TRBV29-1	NA	TRBJ1-1	few	CTAGTPNTEAFF	TGCACCGCCGGGACGCCGAACACTGAAGCTTTCTTT
TRBV11-2	NA	TRBJ1-2	NA	CASSFAAGGNYGYTF	TGTGCCAGCAGCTTCGCCGCAGGCGGGAACTATGGCTACACCTTC
TRBV7-2	NA	TRBJ1-5	NA	CASSLALAGRTQPQHF	TGTGCCAGCAGCTTAGCGTTGGCAGGCCGCACTCAGCCCCAGCATTTT